This entry lists 23 T cell receptor beta chains sequenced from one sample in a study of response to subunit inactivated influenza vaccine. TCRdb re-analysed the RT-PCR reads in MiXCR, keeping a single row per CDR3 protein. Of about 540,000 distinct CDR3 sequences detected, less than 25% appear once; the ten largest clones hold around 2.8%. These data are also associated with another study on T cells expressing NK-cell markers. That study adds: Making the TCR beta cDNA relied on 5'RACE template switching with UMIs.

The sample consisted of CD4+ T cells sorted from PBMCs, taken 11 to 12 days after vaccination. The receptor set was obtained from a man in his forties or fifties who received an inactivated influenza vaccine.

The chain couples TRBV28 to TRBJ2-2; 8 nucleotides match TRBD1. The germline gives CDR1 MDHEN, CDR2 SYDVKM. J lost 1 base, V lost 5 bases, and 3 bases had no gene match. The CDR3 is 15 residues long. CDR3 amino acids: CASSPGGVNTGELFF. DNA for the CDR3: TGTGCCAGCAGTCCAGGGGGCGTGAACACCGGGGAGCTGTTTTTT.

This clonotype was counted a few times. This rearrangement joins TRBV7-2 to TRBJ1-1; the D is unclear. Trimming pared 5 bases from V and 1 base from J, leaving 11 bases between. Germline CDR1 is SGHTA and CDR2 is FQGNSA. This CDR3 has 14 amino acids. The CDR3 DNA sequence: TGTGCCAGCAGCCGATCCCCAACGAACACTGAAGCTTTCTTT. Translation: CASSRSPTNTEAFF.

The chain has TRBV7-6 and TRBJ1-5; TRBD1 is a possible D gene (6 bases). The CDR3 is 15 amino acids. V shed 5 bases and J shed 3 bases, with 14 bases lying between them. From germline, CDR1 is SGHVS and CDR2 FNYEAQ. CDR3 region: CASSPQGGYNQPQHF. Written as DNA, the CDR3 is TGTGCCAGCAGCCCACAGGGTGGGTACAATCAGCCCCAGCATTTT.

This clonotype was found many times. The chain links TRBV7-8 to TRBJ2-5; D ambiguous. Germline CDR1 reads SGHVS; CDR2 reads FQNEAQ. Between the trimmed V and J ends, which lost 2 bases and 5 bases, there was a span of 3 bases. The CDR3 spans 11 residues. CDR3 amino acids: CASSLIETQYF. The CDR3 bases are TGTGCCAGCAGCTTAATCGAGACCCAGTACTTC. Looking up the rest from reference TRBV7-8 and TRBJ2-5 gives the full variable domain: GAGVSQSPRYKVAKRGQDVALRCDPISGHVSLFWYQQALGQGPEFLTYFQNEAQLDKSGLPSDRFFAERPEGSVSTLKIQRTQQEDSAVYLCASSLIETQYFGPGTRLLVL.

This clonotype was seen a few times. The chain employs TRBV20-1 and TRBJ1-4; D not certain. CDR1 is DFQATT and CDR2 is SNEGSKA in the germline V gene (reference sequence). The CDR3 is 13 residues long. The V end was cut by 0 bases, the J end by 7 bases, with 9 bases between. The CDR3 is CSARDGGGEKLFF. DNA for the CDR3: TGCAGTGCTAGAGATGGTGGCGGTGAAAAACTGTTTTTT.

The chain uses TRBV29-1 and TRBJ2-5, with D perhaps given as TRBD1 or TRBD2 (5 bases each). The germline gives CDR1 SQVTM, CDR2 ANQGSEA. The V end lost 6 bases, the J end lost 1 base, and 15 bases lay between the germline ends. The CDR3 sequence is 14 residues long. CDR3 amino acids: CSVVRDPLQETQYF. The CDR3, as DNA: TGCAGCGTAGTACGGGACCCCCTCCAAGAGACCCAGTACTTC.

This sequence joins TRBV7-9 and TRBJ1-1, with TRBD1 matching over 8 bases. The CDR3 has 15 amino acids. Germline-derived CDR1 and CDR2 are SEHNR and FQNEAQ (reference sequence). The V and J ends lost 3 bases and 7 bases, in that order; junction bases with no gene match: 10. The CDR3 bases are TGTGCCAGCAGCTTCCGGTCCGACAGGGGCCGTGAAGCTTTCTTT. Encoded protein: CASSFRSDRGREAFF.

This chain connects TRBV7-2 to TRBJ2-5, with TRBD1 matching over 8 bases. The V segment lost 8 bases and the J segment 0 bases; nucleotides outside the gene matches: 5. This CDR3 contains 14 residues. In germline, CDR1 is SGHTA, CDR2 FQGNSA. CDR3 in amino acids: CASRYRGNQETQYF. As DNA, the CDR3 is TGTGCCAGCCGATACAGGGGGAACCAAGAGACCCAGTACTTC.

The chain has TRBV14 and TRBJ2-2, with 11 bases fitting TRBD2. Per the germline V gene, CDR1 is SGHDN and CDR2 is FVKESK. This CDR3 has 18 residues. J gave up 6 bases and V 0 bases, and 9 bases lay outside the gene matches. CDR3 in DNA: TGTGCCAGCAGCCAAGAGAGGGGGACTAGCGGCCATCCCGGGGAGCTGTTTTTT. It encodes CASSQERGTSGHPGELFF.

The sample holds many counts of this clonotype. This chain connects TRBV25-1 to TRBJ2-2; no clear D. CDR1 and CDR2 (germline): MGHDK, SYGVNS. CDR3 length: 13 amino acids. V was trimmed by 6 bases and J by 4 bases, leaving 9 bases between them. CDR3: CASRESGTGELFF. The CDR3 DNA sequence: TGTGCCAGCAGGGAGTCGGGCACCGGGGAGCTGTTTTTT.

In this sample, this clonotype turned up a few times. The chain joins TRBV4-1 to TRBJ2-3; 8 nucleotides match TRBD2. The CDR3 extends over 15 amino acids. Germline V gene lookup returns CDR1 MGHRA and CDR2 YSYEKL. V shed 4 bases and J 3 bases; nucleotides not matched to a gene: 6. This CDR3 reads CASSRSGVGTDTQYF. In DNA form, the CDR3 reads TGCGCCAGCAGCCGTAGCGGGGTCGGGACAGATACGCAGTATTTT.

CDR3 loop: CASSPQGFWDTQYF. The DNA of the CDR3 is TGTGCCAGCAGCCCCCAGGGGTTTTGGGATACGCAGTATTTT. V gene TRBV14 combines with J gene TRBJ2-3, with TRBD1 as a possible D gene (6 bases). The CDR3 loop spans 14 amino acids. V lost 4 bases, J lost 6 bases, and 14 bases lay in between. CDR1 and CDR2 (germline): SGHDN, FVKESK. The variable domain in full, completed from reference TRBV14 and TRBJ2-3, reads EAGVTQFPSHSVIEKGQTVTLRCDPISGHDNLYWYRRVMGKEIKFLLHFVKESKQDESGMPNNRFLAERTGGTYSTLKVQPAELEDSGVYFCASSPQGFWDTQYFGPGTRLTVL.

A few counts support this clonotype. The chain has TRBV10-2 and TRBJ1-1; tentative D call: TRBD1 (5 bases). Looked up from germline, CDR1 is WSHSY and CDR2 is SAAADI. Trimming removed 3 bases from V and 10 bases from J, with 12 bases in between. The CDR3 has 12 amino acids. CDR3 protein: CASSDPGTRAFF. The CDR3 nucleotides are TGCGCCAGCAGTGACCCAGGGACTCGAGCTTTCTTT.

In this sample, this clonotype turned up a few times. This chain connects TRBV3-1 to TRBJ2-7, with 9 bases identical to TRBD1. Trimming cost V 6 bases and J 3 bases; bases outside gene matches: 6. Germline V lookup: CDR1 LGHDT, CDR2 YNNKEL (reference sequence). There are 14 residues in the CDR3. CDR3 nucleotides: TGTGCCAGCAGTCCTGCGACAGGGGGCTACGAGCAGTACTTC. Translated: CASSPATGGYEQYF.

The chain uses TRBV4-2 and TRBJ1-5; D gene ambiguous. V was pared by 6 bases and J by 6 bases, with 15 bases between. Germline loops: CDR1 LGHNA, CDR2 YNFKEQ. This CDR3 comprises 14 residues. The CDR3, as DNA: TGTGCCAGCAGTGAAGCACGTACCGCTCAGCCCCAGCATTTT. It is translated as CASSEARTAQPQHF.

The chain recombines TRBV3-1 with TRBJ2-1; 11 nucleotides match TRBD2. The CDR3 runs 15 residues. Germline V gene lookup returns CDR1 LGHDT and CDR2 YNNKEL (reference sequence). V shed 2 bases, J shed 6 bases, and the junction held 3 bases outside the gene matches. The CDR3 region has the DNA TGTGCCAGCAGCCAAACTAGCGGGAGCGGCAATGAGCAGTTCTTC. Amino acid sequence: CASSQTSGSGNEQFF.

In its sample, this clonotype was seen many times. The chain couples TRBV12-3 or TRBV12-4 to TRBJ1-2; D uncertain. This CDR3 spans 14 amino acids. V dropped 4 bases and J dropped 1 base, with 10 bases sitting between them. The CDR3 DNA is TGTGCCAGCAGTTCGCGCGGGAGTAACTATGGCTACACCTTC. This translates into CASSSRGSNYGYTF.

This clonotype was picked up one time. The rearrangement links TRBV30 to TRBJ1-1; 9 bases agree with TRBD1. In germline, CDR1 is GTSNPN, CDR2 SVGIG (reference sequence). This CDR3 spans 13 amino acids. Germline trimming cut 2 bases from V and 10 bases from J; bases unmatched to any gene: 8. CDR3 sequence reads: CAWSPGQGFGAFF. CDR3 nucleotide sequence: TGTGCCTGGAGTCCGGGACAGGGCTTCGGAGCTTTCTTT.

The chain is built from TRBV14 and TRBJ2-1, with 7 nucleotides matching TRBD2. Germline CDR1 is SGHDN and CDR2 is FVKESK. J lost 0 bases, V lost 3 bases, and 5 bases had no gene match. The length of the CDR3 is 16 residues. The CDR3 nucleotides are TGTGCCAGCAGCCAGTTCCGGGGGGTCTCCTACAATGAGCAGTTCTTC. This gives the protein CASSQFRGVSYNEQFF.

This clonotype was seen only a few times. The V and J genes are TRBV29-1 and TRBJ2-7; 9 bases fit TRBD1. The CDR3 consists of 15 residues. Losses at the gene ends were 3 bases for V and 3 bases for J; bases not matched to a gene: 9. Germline values: CDR1 SQVTM, CDR2 ANQGSEA. CDR3 bases: TGCAGCGTTGAGATCATGGGACAGGGTCTCTACGAGCAGTACTTC. It codes for CSVEIMGQGLYEQYF.

The chain joins TRBV10-3 to TRBJ2-2; maybe TRBD1 (5 bases). The CDR3 spans 13 residues. CDR1 ENHRY and CDR2 SYGVKD come from the germline V gene. V dropped 3 bases and J dropped 4 bases, with 6 bases sitting between them. CDR3 amino acids: CAISEGATGELFF. Here the CDR3 DNA reads TGTGCCATCAGTGAAGGGGCCACCGGGGAGCTGTTTTTT.

The chain uses TRBV28 and TRBJ2-7, with D perhaps TRBD1 or TRBD2 (5 bases each). The CDR3 runs 15 residues. The V and J ends lost 6 bases and 5 bases respectively, with 20 bases between them. The V gene's germline CDR1 is MDHEN and CDR2 SYDVKM. The CDR3 protein is CASRPGQLGAHEQYF. As DNA, the CDR3 is TGTGCCAGCAGGCCGGGGCAGCTAGGCGCCCACGAGCAGTACTTC.

This clonotype was observed a handful of times. The chain carries TRBV7-9 and TRBJ2-3; D is uncertain. Trimming removed 0 bases at V and 4 bases at J, with 8 bases between. CDR3 size: 14 residues. Per germline, CDR1 SEHNR and CDR2 FQNEAQ (reference sequence). CDR3 bases: TGTGCCAGCAGCTTAGCGAACAAGCCAGATACGCAGTATTTT. Translated: CASSLANKPDTQYF. Complete variable domain (other parts from reference TRBV7-9 and TRBJ2-3): DTGVSQNPRHKITKRGQNVTFRCDPISEHNRLYWYRQTLGQGPEFLTYFQNEAQLEKSRLLSDRFSAERPKGSFSTLEIQRTEQGDSAMYLCASSLANKPDTQYFGPGTRLTVL.